Listed here is a single TCR beta chain. The entry originates in a study of blood T cell repertoires in COVID-19. Study at large: PBMCs, B-cell-depleted T cells, or T cells were the source of the cDNA or gDNA that made up the material.

Authors' data handling: Estimation of nucleated cell counts relied on the amplification of reference gene primers. Repertoires were generated with immunoSEQ multiplex PCR, while TCRdb's copy carries only in-frame clones and drops some. The DNA gave D and trimming, while V, J and clone size come from that table. This repertoire shows 84,000 or so clones, more than 80% found once; its top ten account for around 15%. Germline trimming cut 7 bases from V and 3 bases from J; bases unmatched to any gene: 11. This CDR3 has 15 residues. CDR1 is MNHEY and CDR2 is SMNVEV in the germline V gene (reference sequence).

The chain uses TRBV27 and TRBJ2-5, with 7 bases fitting TRBD2. Material for sequencing was peripheral blood. The receptor's source is a woman older than 75 with acute or convalescent COVID-19. CDR3 in amino acids: CASNIVSGAEETQYF. The CDR3 coding sequence is TGTGCCAGCAATATCGTAAGCGGGGCCGAAGAGACCCAGTACTTC.